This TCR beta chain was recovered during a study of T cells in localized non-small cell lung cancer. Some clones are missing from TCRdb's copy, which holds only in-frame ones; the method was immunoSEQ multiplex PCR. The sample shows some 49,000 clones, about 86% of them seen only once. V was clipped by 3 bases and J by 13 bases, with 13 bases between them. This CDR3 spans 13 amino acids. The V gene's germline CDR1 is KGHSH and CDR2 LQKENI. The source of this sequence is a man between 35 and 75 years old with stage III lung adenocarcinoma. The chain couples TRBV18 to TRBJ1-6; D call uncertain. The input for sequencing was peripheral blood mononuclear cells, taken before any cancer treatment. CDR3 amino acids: CASSPDLGRPLHF. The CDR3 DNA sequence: TGTGCCAGCTCACCCGATCTAGGCCGCCCCCTCCACTTT.